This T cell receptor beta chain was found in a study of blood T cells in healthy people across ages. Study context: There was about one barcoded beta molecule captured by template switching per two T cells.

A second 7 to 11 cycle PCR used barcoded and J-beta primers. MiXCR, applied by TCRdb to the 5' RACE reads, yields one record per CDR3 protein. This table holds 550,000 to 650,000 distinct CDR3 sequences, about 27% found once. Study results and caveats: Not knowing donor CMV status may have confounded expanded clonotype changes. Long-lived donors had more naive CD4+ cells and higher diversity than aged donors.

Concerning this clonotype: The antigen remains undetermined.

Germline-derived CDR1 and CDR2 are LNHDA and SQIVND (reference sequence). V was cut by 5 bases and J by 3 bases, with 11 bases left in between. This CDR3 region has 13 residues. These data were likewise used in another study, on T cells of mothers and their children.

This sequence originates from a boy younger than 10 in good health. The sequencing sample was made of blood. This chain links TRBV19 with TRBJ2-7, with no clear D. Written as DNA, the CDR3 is TGTGCCAGTAGTGCCCCTCTAGACTACGAGCAGTACTTC. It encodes CASSAPLDYEQYF.